The T cell receptor beta chain under discussion was sequenced for a study of T cells after yellow fever vaccination. Across the study: When fractions had low cell numbers, they were prepared with SMART-Seq v4 Ultra Low Input.

Universal primer sites and UMIs were introduced during 5'RACE template-switching synthesis of TCR cDNA. Each CDR3 protein gets one entry after TCRdb re-called the 5' RACE reads with MiXCR. The sample comprises more than 200,000 distinct CDR3 sequences, more than 3.5% of which are singletons, and about 19% rests with the top ten. This clonotype occurred many times. What it binds is not known. Study observations and caveats: FACS-sorted repertoires might harbor abundant contaminating clonotypes from the bulk population. Post-booster samples contained most primary-vaccination clones (about 96% CD4, about 85% CD8).

The CDR3 is 15 amino acids. Germline CDR1 KGHDR, CDR2 SFDVKD. V dropped 4 bases and J dropped 7; count of bases not matched to a gene: 7. Sequences were derived from PBMCs, sampled 15 days after the yellow fever booster vaccination. The chain carries TRBV24-1 and TRBJ2-1; TRBD1 aligns across 9 bases. This receptor was identified in a man younger than 35 who received the YFV17D yellow fever vaccine. CDR3 bases: TGTGCCACCAGTGACCCCGGGACAGGGTTGAATGAGCAGTTCTTC. Amino acid sequence: CATSDPGTGLNEQFF.